The 30 T cell receptor beta chains listed next were all sequenced from one sample in a study of T cell responses to AZD1222 COVID-19 vaccine. TCRdb's table, derived via immunoSEQ multiplex PCR, lists solely in-frame clones and lacks some. Of 110,000 to 150,000 clones in the sample, 93% were seen once. The sample in question was peripheral blood, obtained on day 0 of AZD1222 vaccination. These receptors all stem from an adult in good health.

The rearrangement uses TRBV28 and TRBJ2-3; TRBD2 might be the D (5 bases). The CDR3 length is 16 residues. Trimming shortened V by 1 base and J by 5 bases, and 16 bases separated the two germline ends. CDR1 is MDHEN, CDR2 SYDVKM, per germline. The CDR3 region has the DNA TGTGCCAGCAGTTTATCCGGGGAGAACCTCCTAGATACGCAGTATTTT. Protein product: CASSLSGENLLDTQYF.

This chain links TRBV5-1 with TRBJ2-2, with 8 bases aligning to TRBD1. The J segment lost 6 bases and the V segment lost 1 base, leaving 8 bases of the junction unmatched. There are 16 residues in the CDR3. Germline-derived CDR1 and CDR2 are SGHRS and YFSETQ. The CDR3 region is CASSLWPGGSSGELFF. The CDR3 DNA sequence: TGCGCCAGCAGCTTGTGGCCAGGGGGCTCCTCCGGGGAGCTGTTTTTT.

The genes are TRBV7-9 and TRBJ1-1; D unclear. V dropped 1 base and J dropped 5 bases, with 14 bases sitting between them. Germline CDR1 reads SEHNR; CDR2 reads FQNEAQ (reference sequence). The CDR3 loop spans 15 amino acids. CDR3 coding DNA: TGTGCCAGCAGCTTAGAGGACGGCACTTGGACTGAAGCTTTCTTT. Amino acid sequence: CASSLEDGTWTEAFF.

The chain has TRBV2 and TRBJ2-1; tentative D call: TRBD1 (6 bases). This CDR3 is built from 14 residues. Germline values: CDR1 SNHLY, CDR2 FYNNEI. V was pared by 3 bases and J by 4 bases, with 10 bases between. The CDR3 spells CASSDPQGYNEQFF. The CDR3 DNA follows: TGTGCCAGCAGTGACCCACAGGGTTACAATGAGCAGTTCTTC.

The V and J genes are TRBV28 and TRBJ1-5, with D possibly TRBD1 on 5 matching bases. The germline V gene has CDR1 MDHEN and CDR2 SYDVKM. CDR3 size: 15 residues. The V gene lost 7 bases and the J gene lost 6 bases, with 19 bases spanning the gap. The chain's CDR3 is CASTPGGAERQPQHF. The DNA of the CDR3 is TGTGCCAGCACCCCGGGAGGGGCAGAGCGTCAGCCCCAGCATTTT. Looking up the rest from reference TRBV28 and TRBJ1-5 gives the full variable domain: DVKVTQSSRYLVKRTGEKVFLECVQDMDHENMFWYRQDPGLGLRLIYFSYDVKMKEKGDIPEGYSVSREKKERFSLILESASTNQTSMYLCASTPGGAERQPQHFGDGTRLSIL.

The chain is built from TRBV11-2 and TRBJ2-1, with D perhaps TRBD2 (6 bases). The CDR3 has 14 residues. From germline, CDR1 is SGHAT and CDR2 FQNNGV. The V end lost 1 base, the J end lost 10 bases, and 14 bases lay between the germline ends. The CDR3 DNA sequence: TGTGCCAGCAGCTTAGGTGGAGGGCCGGAGGAGCAGTTCTTC. Translated, it gives CASSLGGGPEEQFF.

The genes are TRBV30 and TRBJ2-1; 8 nucleotides agree with TRBD2. The CDR3 length is 15 residues. V dropped 0 bases and J dropped 7; count of bases not matched to a gene: 8. Germline V gene data show CDR1 as GTSNPN and CDR2 as SVGIG (reference sequence). The CDR3 nucleotides read TGTGCCTGGAGTGTACAGAGCGGGAGTTGGAATGAGCAGTTCTTC. Residues: CAWSVQSGSWNEQFF.

The chain joins TRBV6-5 to TRBJ2-7; D could derive from TRBD1 or TRBD2 (5 bases each). The CDR3 runs to 12 residues. V lost 6 bases and J 4 bases, leaving 10 bases between the germline ends. Germline V gene data show CDR1 as MNHEY and CDR2 as SVGAGI. CDR3: CASRRGGYEQYF. The CDR3 DNA reads TGTGCCAGCAGGAGGGGTGGTTACGAGCAGTACTTC.

The chain is built from TRBV7-9 and TRBJ1-1; tentative D call: TRBD1 (5 bases). The CDR3 runs to 15 residues. Deletions cut 7 bases from V and 3 bases from J, with 18 bases between. Germline lookup yields CDR1 SEHNR and CDR2 FQNEAQ (reference sequence). The CDR3 sequence: CASTPRGVRDTEAFF. The CDR3 DNA follows: TGTGCCAGCACCCCACGGGGGGTGCGGGACACTGAAGCTTTCTTT.

The CDR3 DNA reads as TGCGCCAGCAGTGAGGGACAGAATCAGCCCCAGCATTTT. It specifies CASSEGQNQPQHF. The V call is TRBV10-2, the J call TRBJ1-5; the D gene is possibly TRBD1 (6 bases). The CDR3 consists of 13 residues. Germline V gene sequence: CDR1 WSHSY, CDR2 SAAADI. The V end was cut by 2 bases, the J end by 4 bases, with 6 bases between.

The rearrangement joins TRBV28 to TRBJ1-6; no definite D call. This CDR3 region has 16 residues. Germline-derived CDR1 and CDR2 are MDHEN and SYDVKM. V was clipped by 3 bases and J by 5 bases, with 14 bases between them. Here the CDR3 DNA reads TGTGCCAGCAGTTTTCCTCCTACAAGTCATAATTCACCCCTCCACTTT. The encoded protein is CASSFPPTSHNSPLHF.

This sequence joins TRBV15 and TRBJ1-2, with TRBD1 as a possible D gene (6 bases). The V gene lost 0 bases and the J gene lost 8 bases, with 16 bases spanning the gap. The CDR3 runs to 15 residues. Germline-derived CDR1 and CDR2 are LNHNV and YYDKDF (reference sequence). CDR3 nucleotide sequence: TGTGCCACCAGCAGAGATAGAGGGACAAGGGAGGGCTACACCTTC. Protein product: CATSRDRGTREGYTF. Full variable domain (missing parts from reference TRBV15 and TRBJ1-2): DAMVIQNPRYQVTQFGKPVTLSCSQTLNHNVMYWYQQKSSQAPKLLFHYYDKDFNNEADTPDNFQSRRPNTSFCFLDIRSPGLGDTAMYLCATSRDRGTREGYTFGSGTRLTVV.

The rearrangement links TRBV6-1 to TRBJ2-7, with a possible D match to TRBD2 (5 bases). This CDR3 is built from 15 residues. Germline V gives CDR1 MNHNS, CDR2 SASEGT. V lost 1 base and J 1 base, leaving 11 bases between the germline ends. The CDR3 reads CASSEVGVSSYEQYF. DNA of the CDR3: TGTGCCAGCAGTGAAGTCGGGGTATCATCCTACGAGCAGTACTTC.

V usage is TRBV24-1 and J usage is TRBJ2-7; D is possibly TRBD1 (5 bases). Germline V lookup: CDR1 KGHDR, CDR2 SFDVKD. V lost 4 bases to trimming and J lost 1 base, with 13 bases between them. The CDR3 covers 15 residues. In DNA, the CDR3 is TGTGCCACCAGTGAATCCAGGGTACTATCCTACGAGCAGTACTTC. Protein product: CATSESRVLSYEQYF.

This clone was counted a single time. V usage is TRBV5-6 and J usage is TRBJ2-7; maybe TRBD1 (5 bases). V was trimmed by 0 bases and J by 6 bases, leaving 7 bases between them. CDR3 length equals 12 residues. In germline, CDR1 is SGHDT, CDR2 YYEEEE. The CDR3 DNA is TGTGCCAGCAGCTTGGCAGGGCGCGAGCAGTACTTC. This encodes CASSLAGREQYF.

This clone came up once. DNA of the CDR3: TGTGCCATCAGGCTACAGCTGAACACTGAAGCTTTCTTT. This encodes CAIRLQLNTEAFF. The chain couples TRBV10-3 to TRBJ1-1; D is unresolved. The CDR3 runs to 13 residues. Germline V gene sequence: CDR1 ENHRY, CDR2 SYGVKD. Trimming removed 6 bases at V and 0 bases at J, with 8 bases between.

The J gene is TRBJ2-1, the V gene TRBV3-1 (or the pseudogene TRBV3-2); TRBD2 matches at 7 bases. Germline V gives CDR1 LGHDT, CDR2 YNNKEL (reference sequence). The ends lost 2 bases at V and 5 bases at J; junction bases unmatched: 6. The CDR3 length is 15 residues. The CDR3 spells CASSQRREGHNEQFF. The CDR3 nucleotides are TGTGCCAGCAGCCAAAGAAGGGAGGGACACAATGAGCAGTTCTTC.

There are a few counts of this clone. The rearrangement joins TRBV7-9 to TRBJ1-1; D gene uncertain. Deletions cut 1 base from V and 11 bases from J, with 14 bases between. The CDR3 length is 13 residues. Germline CDR1 is SEHNR and CDR2 is FQNEAQ (reference sequence). The CDR3 DNA follows: TGTGCCAGCAGCTTAGTCGAAGCTTCCTATGCTTTCTTT. Protein: CASSLVEASYAFF.

This sequence joins TRBV11-2 and TRBJ2-7; no definite D call. CDR1 and CDR2 from the germline V gene are SGHAT and FQNNGV. This CDR3 spans 16 amino acids. Trimming stripped 2 bases from V and 3 bases from J, with 17 bases between. CDR3 region: CASSLIMASSFYEQYF. The CDR3 nucleotides are TGTGCCAGCAGCTTAATTATGGCTTCCTCGTTCTACGAGCAGTACTTC.

The chain links TRBV5-1 to TRBJ1-2; D perhaps matches TRBD1 (6 bases). Trimming took off 2 bases at V and 8 bases at J, with 19 bases between the two ends. The CDR3 length is 15 residues. CDR1 and CDR2 (germline): SGHRS, YFSETQ. CDR3 in DNA: TGCGCCAGCAGCTTTCAACCCACAGGGAGTTGGGGCTACACCTTC. Protein: CASSFQPTGSWGYTF.

This chain's CDR3 is CATSDRGGGETQYF. CDR3 nucleotide sequence: TGTGCCACCAGTGATCGAGGGGGTGGAGAGACCCAGTACTTC. The gene calls are TRBV24-1 and TRBJ2-5, with a weak D call TRBD1 (6 bases). Germline assignment: CDR1 KGHDR and CDR2 SFDVKD. The CDR3 covers 14 residues. The V and J ends lost 3 bases and 4 bases respectively, with 11 bases between them.

The rearrangement uses TRBV11-3 and TRBJ2-2, with 14 bases identical to TRBD2. Trimming removed 5 bases from V and 5 bases from J; junction bases left unmatched: 4. This CDR3 has 16 amino acids. Germline assignment: CDR1 SGHNT and CDR2 YENEEA. CDR3 DNA sequence: TGTGCCAGCAGCGCAGGGACTAGCGGGAGAACCGGGGAGCTGTTTTTT. It encodes CASSAGTSGRTGELFF.

CDR3 sequence reads: CASSLDKTYGYTF. The CDR3 nucleotides read TGTGCCAGCAGTTTAGACAAAACCTATGGCTACACCTTC. The chain combines TRBV27 with TRBJ1-2; D gene unclear. The CDR3 extends over 13 amino acids. CDR1 MNHEY and CDR2 SMNVEV come from the germline V gene (reference sequence). V lost 2 bases, J lost 4 bases, and 8 bases lay in between.

This chain joins TRBV18 and TRBJ1-2; 7 bases agree with TRBD1. The J segment lost 8 bases and the V segment lost 6 bases, leaving 18 bases of the junction unmatched. Looked up from germline, CDR1 is KGHSH and CDR2 is LQKENI. The length of the CDR3 is 16 residues. In DNA form, the CDR3 reads TGTGCCAGCTCCCTAGCGACAGGGCAAGAGACGGAGGGCTACACCTTC. It specifies CASSLATGQETEGYTF.

J is TRBJ2-7 and V is TRBV27; 7 positions agree with TRBD1. Germline values: CDR1 MNHEY, CDR2 SMNVEV (reference sequence). The V segment lost 4 bases and the J segment 7 bases; nucleotides outside the gene matches: 13. The CDR3 is 15 amino acids. The CDR3 here is CASSSPGQSTREQYF. CDR3 DNA sequence: TGTGCCAGCAGTTCTCCGGGACAGTCTACTAGGGAGCAGTACTTC.

The rearrangement uses TRBV28 and TRBJ1-3; possible D gene TRBD1, 6 bases. The CDR3 is 16 amino acids. The V gene lost 5 bases and the J gene lost 4 bases, with 18 bases spanning the gap. Germline V CDR1 and CDR2: MDHEN, SYDVKM. Written as DNA, the CDR3 is TGTGCCAGCAGTCCACCTGGTACAGGGCGAGGAAACACCATATATTTT. Translated, it gives CASSPPGTGRGNTIYF.

The chain couples TRBV29-1 to TRBJ2-7, with D tentatively TRBD1 (5 bases). This CDR3 has 13 amino acids. Germline CDR1 is SQVTM and CDR2 is ANQGSEA. Trimming shortened V by 7 bases and J by 2 bases, and 15 bases separated the two germline ends. CDR3 nucleotide sequence: TGCAGCGCCGAAGGAGACAGCGCCTACGAGCAGTACTTC. It translates to CSAEGDSAYEQYF.

The rearrangement uses TRBV5-4 and TRBJ2-1, with TRBD2 identical over 7 bases. The V gene's germline CDR1 is SGHNT and CDR2 YYREEE (reference sequence). The CDR3 is made up of 16 amino acids. J was trimmed by 5 bases and V by 1 base; bases with no gene match: 9. The DNA for the CDR3 is TGTGCCAGCAGCTTGTTCGGGGGGAGGGTCGACAATGAGCAGTTCTTC. This encodes CASSLFGGRVDNEQFF.

The V gene is TRBV3-1 (or the pseudogene TRBV3-2), the J gene TRBJ2-1; 8 bases line up with TRBD2. The V gene's germline CDR1 is LGHDT and CDR2 YNNKEL (reference sequence). This CDR3 has 17 residues. Germline trimming cut 0 bases from V and 7 bases from J; bases unmatched to any gene: 11. The chain's CDR3 is CASSQDRGLALGNEQFF. The CDR3 bases are TGTGCCAGCAGCCAAGATCGCGGACTAGCTTTGGGGAATGAGCAGTTCTTC.

The rearrangement uses TRBV5-6 and TRBJ1-1, with 8 bases fitting TRBD1. V was clipped by 1 base and J by 10 bases; unmatched bases: 15. From germline, CDR1 is SGHDT and CDR2 YYEEEE. This CDR3 is 16 amino acids long. CDR3 amino acids: CASSLFGQGQARGAFF. The CDR3 coding sequence is TGTGCCAGCAGCTTGTTCGGTCAGGGACAGGCACGCGGAGCTTTCTTT.